One and the same sample provided the 3 T cell receptor beta chains below, sequenced in a study of T cells after yellow fever vaccination. TCRdb called the 5' RACE reads again in MiXCR, with one record for every CDR3 protein. This sample has about 320,000 distinct CDR3 sequences, with approximately 4.5% found just once. The sample consisted of PBMCs, taken 15 days after the yellow fever booster vaccination. The source of these receptors is a man aged 18 to 35 who received the YFV17D yellow fever vaccine.

This clonotype turned up a few times. The J gene is TRBJ2-5, the V gene TRBV5-1, with 8 nucleotides matching TRBD2. CDR3 length: 16 residues. Trimming took 2 bases from V and 1 from J; bases not matched to a gene: 7. CDR1 SGHRS and CDR2 YFSETQ come from the germline V gene. Written as DNA, the CDR3 is TGCGCCAGCAGCTTTTATAGCGGGGCCCTCCAAGAGACCCAGTACTTC. Its protein product is CASSFYSGALQETQYF.

This clonotype was seen repeatedly, ten times or more. The chain carries TRBV27 and TRBJ2-3; D is undetermined. The V end lost 4 bases, the J end lost 6 bases, and 11 bases lay between the germline ends. CDR1 MNHEY and CDR2 SMNVEV come from the germline V gene (reference sequence). This CDR3 has 13 residues. In nucleotides, the CDR3 is TGTGCCAGCAGTTCTCCCTTAGGCGATACGCAGTATTTT. As protein: CASSSPLGDTQYF.

This clonotype was seen more than once but under ten times. The rearrangement links TRBV28 to TRBJ2-3; a weak D match, TRBD2 (7 bases). V lost 5 bases and J lost 4, with 16 bases in between. Germline V lookup: CDR1 MDHEN, CDR2 SYDVKM. This CDR3 comprises 15 residues. The CDR3 DNA is TGTGCCAGCAGTCCCTGGGGGGGCCAGGCAGATACGCAGTATTTT. Encoded protein: CASSPWGGQADTQYF.